This T cell receptor beta chain was documented in a study of blood T cells in healthy people across ages (dated by TCRdb to the mid-2010s). In terms of the full investigation: In model experiments, roughly one uniquely barcoded TCR beta cDNA molecule per two T cells was captured by template switching. Using deep sequencing normalized with unique cDNA molecular identifiers, the study measured how TCR beta repertoire diversity changes with age. The donors were split into four age groups: young (average 16 years), middle-aged (around 37), aged (more than 55) and long-lived (approximately 80). To avoid experimental bias, donors of different ages were distributed randomly across sequencing lanes. For two donors (one aged 18 to 29 and one aged 80 or older), the study analyzed two additional independent replicas of 1 million unique cDNA reads from the same blood draw. The research as a whole found: Bulk unsorted PBMC profiling prevented conclusive comparison of naive and antigen-experienced compartments. Total diversity estimates from one million sequenced T cells were considered lower bounds and underestimates. Observed TCR beta diversity correlated strongly with the percentage of naive T cells measured by flow cytometry. As age increased, observed TCR beta diversity per million T cells dropped in a roughly linear way, and a significant reduction was already evident by age 40. Compared with the aged group, more naive CD4+ T cells, fewer expanded clones and increased TCR diversity were shown by the long-lived group, suggesting age selection. Because the CMV infection status of the donors was unknown, age-related changes in expanded clonotypes may potentially have been confounded.

Concerning this clonotype itself: Its antigen remains unidentified. Base quality data are lacking; no much larger clone is found one base away.

The donors were roughly 38 Caucasian individuals from Russia, aged roughly 6 to 100 years, who were systemically healthy. About 10 milliliters of peripheral blood were collected from each donor into EDTA-treated Vacutainer tubes. Ficoll-Paque density-gradient centrifugation was used to isolate PBMCs, with at least 6 million per sample. Total RNA, at least 6 micrograms per sample, was extracted from PBMCs with Trizol reagent. Naive CD45RAhigh/CD27high T cell percentages were measured by flow cytometry on a PBMC aliquot from every donor. Library preparation used 5' RACE. The sequencer was an Illumina HiSeq 2500. A second PCR of about 6 to 12 cycles was run with a J-beta primer mix and a sample-barcoded 5' primer. A template-switch 5' adaptor carrying 12 random nucleotides introduced a unique molecular identifier onto each TCR beta cDNA molecule. Each sample yielded at least 2.5 million CDR3-containing paired-end reads. First-strand cDNA was synthesized from all RNA with the Mint cDNA synthesis kit, primed by a TRBC-specific oligonucleotide. Following uracil-DNA glycosylase treatment, all cDNA underwent a first 18-cycle PCR with the universal primers M1SS and BC2_uni_R. The authors processed their data as follows. For normalization, 1 million high-quality reads were randomly selected from each sample, with every read carrying a distinct molecular identifier. Reads with shared molecular identifiers were discarded instead of being binned into consensus sequences. MiTCR, set to a Q25 quality threshold and the strictest error-elimination algorithm, was used for CDR3 identification, clonotype clustering and error correction. Lower-bound total TCR beta diversity was estimated with a nonparametric unseen species model using Euler transformation. TCRdb reran the public reads through fastp at Q25 and MiXCR, keeping productive beta chains. Here each entry gathers all rows of one CDR3 protein and keeps the most common genes and DNA. V and J calls and clone size were set by TCRdb, not the authors. Counted in this sample were roughly 900,000 distinct CDR3 sequences; 40% to 60% of them appeared once. Of the sample, about an eighth falls within the top ten clones.

Counted from cysteine to phenylalanine, this CDR3 has 15 amino acids. Only CDR3 DNA is held: 45 bases, read in frame from base 1. CDR1 MNHEY and CDR2 SMNVEV were looked up in the germline V gene (reference sequence). Germline trimming amounts to 2 bases on V and 5 bases on J, with 8 as the count of junction bases outside the gene matches. The rearranged segments are TRBV27 and TRBJ2-7, with 8 central nucleotides matching TRBD1. The sequenced material came from blood. This receptor was taken from a man aged 25-40 years in good health. The nucleotide sequence reads as follows: TGTGCCAGCAGTTTAAGGGCAGGGGGCTATAACGAGCAGTACTTC. This is translated as CASSLRAGGYNEQYF.